The 18 T cell receptor beta chains given below trace back to one sample, sequenced in a study of CD8+ T cells in alopecia areata. Reverse transcribed after extraction, RNA yielded cDNA as the sequencing template. The repertoire was sequenced with immunoSEQ multiplex PCR; TCRdb's copy has only in-frame clones and lacks some. The sample has 85,000 to 110,000 clones, about 60% seen once. The sample taken for sequencing was CD4+ T cells sorted from blood. These receptors were taken from a human donor in good health.

This clone was counted between two and nine times. The chain couples TRBV19 to TRBJ2-1; maybe TRBD1 (5 bases). There are 15 residues in the CDR3. V was clipped by 3 bases and J by 1 base, with 10 bases between them. Germline values: CDR1 LNHDA, CDR2 SQIVND (reference sequence). The CDR3 is CASSMGRRSYNEQFF. CDR3 coding DNA: TGTGCCAGTAGTATGGGGCGCAGGTCCTACAATGAGCAGTTCTTC.

The DNA for the CDR3 is TGTGCCAGCAGTCAGAGGGGGACTTACCAAGAGACCCAGTACTTC. This translates into CASSQRGTYQETQYF. V and J are TRBV28 and TRBJ2-5, with D perhaps TRBD1 or TRBD2 (6 bases each). Germline V CDR1 and CDR2: MDHEN, SYDVKM. The CDR3 runs 15 residues. V was trimmed by 5 bases and J by 0 bases, leaving 13 bases between them.

The chain combines TRBV5-1 with TRBJ2-7; possibly TRBD2 for D (6 bases). Germline V CDR1 and CDR2: SGHRS, YFSETQ. The CDR3 has 15 amino acids. With 2 bases removed from V and 3 bases from J, the gap between germline ends came to 15 bases. The CDR3 reads CASSFGGPNVYEQYF. In DNA form, the CDR3 reads TGCGCCAGCAGCTTCGGAGGGCCCAATGTCTACGAGCAGTACTTC.

This chain uses TRBV29-1 with TRBJ2-3; TRBD2 matches 10 bases. The V gene end was trimmed by 6 bases and the J gene end by 3 bases; junction bases not matched to a gene: 9. The CDR3 sequence is 15 residues long. Germline V lookup: CDR1 SQVTM, CDR2 ANQGSEA. The CDR3 DNA sequence: TGCAGCGTGACCGGGACTAGCGTGTTGACAGATACGCAGTATTTT. Translated: CSVTGTSVLTDTQYF.

This clone turned up a few times. The chain combines TRBV7-9 with TRBJ1-6; weak D call: TRBD1 (6 bases). The CDR3 runs 15 residues. V was trimmed by 2 bases and J by 2 bases, leaving 7 bases between them. In germline, CDR1 is SEHNR, CDR2 FQNEAQ (reference sequence). Written as DNA, the CDR3 is TGTGCCAGCAGCTTAACAGGGACCTATAATTCACCCCTCCACTTT. Translation gives CASSLTGTYNSPLHF.

V gene TRBV29-1 combines with J gene TRBJ2-2, with no clear D. Germline V gene lookup returns CDR1 SQVTM and CDR2 ANQGSEA. Trimming took 4 bases from V and 2 from J, leaving 14 bases between them. The CDR3 is made up of 15 amino acids. CDR3 DNA: TGCAGCGTTGGTTTTTCGGCCCTTAACACCGGGGAGCTGTTTTTT. Translating gives CSVGFSALNTGELFF.

This rearrangement joins TRBV2 to TRBJ1-2, with D perhaps matching TRBD1 (6 bases). V was cut by 6 bases and J by 0 bases, with 14 bases left in between. Per germline, CDR1 SNHLY and CDR2 FYNNEI. The CDR3 extends over 15 amino acids. CDR3 nucleotides: TGTGCCAGCAGCATCAGCAGGGGACCTAACTATGGCTACACCTTC. It is translated as CASSISRGPNYGYTF.

The chain recombines TRBV9 with TRBJ2-1; 10 nucleotides line up with TRBD2. The CDR3 covers 15 residues. Germline-derived CDR1 and CDR2 are SGDLS and YYNGEE. V lost 3 bases, J lost 12 bases, and 12 bases stayed unmatched. The CDR3 sequence: CASSAGLAVLEGQFF. In DNA, the CDR3 is TGTGCCAGCAGCGCCGGACTAGCGGTCCTCGAAGGGCAGTTCTTC. The full variable domain, with the rest looked up from reference TRBV9 and TRBJ2-1, is DSGVTQTPKHLITATGQRVTLRCSPRSGDLSVYWYQQSLDQGLQFLIQYYNGEERAKGNILERFSAQQFPDLHSELNLSSLELGDSALYFCASSAGLAVLEGQFFGPGTRLTVL.

This chain connects TRBV6-5 to TRBJ2-2; D gene ambiguous. Trimming took 0 bases from V and 5 from J, leaving 7 bases between them. Germline values: CDR1 MNHEY, CDR2 SVGAGI. The CDR3 length is 14 residues. The CDR3 nucleotides read TGTGCCAGCAGTTACTCCGGTAGGACCGGGGAGCTGTTTTTT. Translating it yields CASSYSGRTGELFF.

This CDR3 reads CASSLRSGIGTDTQYF. Written as DNA, the CDR3 is TGTGCCAGCAGCTTGAGGTCAGGGATTGGCACAGATACGCAGTATTTT. The chain recombines TRBV5-6 with TRBJ2-3, with D possibly being TRBD1 (5 bases). CDR1 and CDR2 (germline): SGHDT, YYEEEE. The CDR3 runs 16 residues. Trimming removed 1 base from V and 1 base from J, with 13 bases in between.

The V and J genes are TRBV30 and TRBJ2-3; 11 bases map to TRBD2. CDR1 is GTSNPN and CDR2 is SVGIG in the germline V gene (reference sequence). J gave up 4 bases and V 1 base, and 7 bases lay outside the gene matches. The CDR3 loop spans 16 amino acids. The CDR3 is CAWSDWASGGPDTQYF. CDR3 bases: TGTGCCTGGAGTGACTGGGCTAGCGGGGGGCCAGATACGCAGTATTTT.

CDR3: CASSRDSAAQYF. The CDR3 nucleotides read TGTGCCAGCAGCCGTGACTCGGCTGCGCAGTATTTT. This rearrangement joins TRBV5-6 to TRBJ2-3; D is undetermined. This CDR3 has 12 residues. CDR1 SGHDT and CDR2 YYEEEE come from the germline V gene. The ends were cut back, 4 bases at V and 10 bases at J, with 13 bases in the middle.

The V call is TRBV7-2, the J call TRBJ1-5; 7 positions agree with TRBD1. CDR1 and CDR2 (germline): SGHTA, FQGNSA. The length of the CDR3 is 15 residues. The junction had 12 bases not matched to a gene; V was cut back by 6 bases and J by 7 bases. This CDR3 is CASSPQTGVGQPQHF. The CDR3 coding sequence is TGTGCCAGCAGTCCCCAAACAGGGGTGGGGCAGCCCCAGCATTTT.

A note on this clone: The sample contains more than one DNA sequence encoding this CDR3. This chain joins TRBV29-1 and TRBJ2-5; D might be TRBD2 (6 bases). The germline gives CDR1 SQVTM, CDR2 ANQGSEA. V was trimmed by 4 bases and J by 1 base, leaving 10 bases between them. There are 13 residues in the CDR3. The CDR3 coding sequence is TGCAGCGTTGGTGGGGGAGGCCAAGAGACCCAGTACTTC. Its translation is CSVGGGGQETQYF.

The V gene is TRBV29-1, the J gene TRBJ1-1; D perhaps matches TRBD1 (5 bases). V was pared by 6 bases and J by 4 bases, with 15 bases between. The CDR3 contains 13 residues. Germline V gives CDR1 SQVTM, CDR2 ANQGSEA. This chain's CDR3 is CSVHDRMGTEAFF. The CDR3 bases are TGCAGCGTCCACGACAGAATGGGCACTGAAGCTTTCTTT.

The chain employs TRBV11-2 and TRBJ2-1; D is possibly TRBD1 or TRBD2 (6 bases each). V was shortened by 5 bases and J by 10 bases, with 12 bases between the two germline ends. Per germline, CDR1 SGHAT and CDR2 FQNNGV. This CDR3 is built from 12 residues. CDR3 in DNA: TGTGCCAGCAGCCGGGGGCAGCTCGAGCAGTTCTTC. This sequence encodes CASSRGQLEQFF.

This chain connects TRBV4-1 to TRBJ2-3; 8 bases are a match to TRBD2. Germline CDR1 MGHRA, CDR2 YSYEKL. The CDR3 has 15 amino acids. Trimming took 2 bases from V and 6 from J; bases not matched to a gene: 7. As DNA, the CDR3 is TGCGCCAGCAGCCAATGGCTAGCGGGCGGGGATACGCAGTATTTT. This encodes CASSQWLAGGDTQYF.

This chain links TRBV30 with TRBJ2-3; 11 bases are a match to TRBD2. The CDR3 is 17 amino acids. Losses at the gene ends were 0 bases for V and 2 bases for J; bases not matched to a gene: 7. Germline CDR1 is GTSNPN and CDR2 is SVGIG (reference sequence). CDR3 loop: CAWSVPGLAGTTDTQYF. The DNA for the CDR3 is TGTGCCTGGAGTGTACCAGGACTAGCGGGCACCACAGATACGCAGTATTTT.